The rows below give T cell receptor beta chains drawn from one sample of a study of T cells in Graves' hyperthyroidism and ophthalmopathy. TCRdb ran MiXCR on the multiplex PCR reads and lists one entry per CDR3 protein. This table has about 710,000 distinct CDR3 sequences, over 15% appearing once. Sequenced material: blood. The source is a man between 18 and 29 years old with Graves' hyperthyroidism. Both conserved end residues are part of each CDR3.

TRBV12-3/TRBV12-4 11 CASSSGYEQFF
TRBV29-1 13 CSVTVGGEGTQYF
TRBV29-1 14 CSALTGSGANVLTF
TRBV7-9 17 CASSSTSGRAGYNEQFF
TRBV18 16 CASSPLPMGQGYEQYF
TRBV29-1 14 CSVASETGGGGYTF
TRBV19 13 CASSIQENYGYTF
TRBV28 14 CASSSRGYTGELFF
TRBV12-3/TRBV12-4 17 CASSFRPGAILNTEAFF
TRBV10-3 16 CAISERDRGTKETQYF
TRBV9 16 CASSVEAAIGTDTQYF
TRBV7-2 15 CASSLATSLVYEQYF
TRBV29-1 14 CSVELAGGPETQYF
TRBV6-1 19 CASSEALYDTNIAKNIQYF
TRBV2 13 CAGRGTSTDTQYF
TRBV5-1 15 CASSHRREGPNEQFF
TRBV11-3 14 CASSDSGARETQYF
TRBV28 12 CASSLKRETQYF
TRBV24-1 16 CATSGSGDRGLDEQFF
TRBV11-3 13 CASSWGTVLEQFF
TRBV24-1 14 CATGGPPPVNEQFF
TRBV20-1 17 CSASNPQGANPSYEQYF
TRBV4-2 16 CASSQTGTENTGELFF
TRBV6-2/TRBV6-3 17 CASSFITTSGRKETQYF
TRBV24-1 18 CATSDPEPAGESTDTQYF
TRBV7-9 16 CASSLDDTPPSYGYTF
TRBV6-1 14 CASTTGLASGTQYF
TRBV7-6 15 CASSAILAGGDEQFF
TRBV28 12 CASSTPYETQYF